A single sample is the source of the 21 T cell receptor beta chains below, sequenced in a study of human CD8 memory T cell subsets. A UMI-labeled 5' RACE approach was the method that produced the TCR beta libraries. TCRdb re-called the 5' RACE reads; one entry per CDR3 protein, DNA not given. The listing records about 3,900 distinct CDR3 sequences. The source material was CD8+ T cells from PBMCs. The receptors originated from a human donor in good health.

This chain links TRBV20-1 with TRBJ2-1; TCRdb gives TRBD2 as the D gene, but with no DNA this cannot be confirmed. CDR3 size: 15 residues. Looked up from germline, CDR1 is DFQATT and CDR2 is SNEGSKA (reference sequence). The CDR3 protein is CSARARREGIYEQFF.

According to its frequency, this clonotype is large. The chain links TRBV2 to TRBJ2-5; TCRdb indicates TRBD1, and absent DNA this call remains unverified. The CDR3 contains 13 residues. Germline CDR1 SNHLY, CDR2 FYNNEI. CDR3: CASRTPWEETQYF.

V and J are TRBV20-1 and TRBJ2-5; TCRdb calls TRBD2, which cannot be checked without DNA. Looked up from germline, CDR1 is DFQATT and CDR2 is SNEGSKA (reference sequence). CDR3 length: 16 amino acids. The CDR3 loop reads CSARSVRGPSQETQYF.

The chain recombines TRBV7-9 with TRBJ2-7. The germline V gene has CDR1 SEHNR and CDR2 FQNEAQ (reference sequence). The CDR3 is made up of 14 amino acids. The CDR3 here is CASSPAGTPYEQYF.

J is TRBJ1-3 and V is TRBV7-9. Germline loops: CDR1 SEHNR, CDR2 FQNEAQ (reference sequence). The CDR3 sequence is 15 residues long. The CDR3 sequence is CASSQSVGSGNTIYF.

This chain links TRBV27 with TRBJ1-5; the TRBD1 assignment by TCRdb is unverifiable without DNA. The CDR3 is 17 amino acids. From germline, CDR1 is MNHEY and CDR2 SMNVEV (reference sequence). This CDR3 is CASSPLTGQPSYQPQHF.

The genes are TRBV2 and TRBJ2-2; TCRdb proposes TRBD2, but this gene call is untestable without DNA. The CDR3 contains 16 residues. The germline CDR1 and CDR2 sequences are SNHLY and FYNNEI. The CDR3 here is CASSELSGGRTGELFF.

This clonotype ranks as medium-sized in terms of frequency. The rearrangement uses TRBV11-3 and TRBJ1-1; the TCRdb D gene call, TRBD1, has no DNA to confirm it. Germline CDR1 and CDR2: SGHNT and YENEEA. The CDR3 covers 13 residues. CDR3 sequence: CASSLSPGTEAFF.

The V gene is TRBV15, the J gene TRBJ2-7; TCRdb calls TRBD1, which cannot be checked without DNA. This CDR3 region has 17 residues. Germline V gene sequence: CDR1 LNHNV, CDR2 YYDKDF (reference sequence). The CDR3 sequence is CATSSPRDGGRPYEQYF.

Frequency places this clonotype as medium-sized. The chain joins TRBV7-9 to TRBJ2-1; absent DNA, TCRdb's TRBD1 call cannot be checked. Germline V gene sequence: CDR1 SEHNR, CDR2 FQNEAQ (reference sequence). This CDR3 region has 11 residues. The CDR3 region is CASTPGSEQFF.

This chain connects TRBV3-1 to TRBJ2-6. Germline V gene sequence: CDR1 LGHDT, CDR2 YNNKEL (reference sequence). The CDR3 totals 16 residues. CDR3 in amino acids: CASSQDRNSGANVLTF.

The chain carries TRBV4-2 and TRBJ2-4; with no DNA, the TCRdb D assignment of TRBD1 cannot be verified. This CDR3 spans 17 amino acids. Germline loops: CDR1 LGHNA, CDR2 YNFKEQ. This CDR3 reads CASSQEPVGETKNIQYF.

J is TRBJ1-2 and V is TRBV20-1; the D call of TRBD1 rests on TCRdb alone, since no DNA is present to check it. Germline loops: CDR1 DFQATT, CDR2 SNEGSKA (reference sequence). The CDR3 runs 13 residues. CDR3 protein: CSARDEDTIGYTF.

The rearrangement joins TRBV12-3 or TRBV12-4 to TRBJ2-1; TCRdb picks TRBD1, but there is no DNA to check that call. CDR3 length: 16 residues. The CDR3 region is CASRDMTGVPYNEQFF.

The chain employs TRBV20-1 and TRBJ2-7; TCRdb gives TRBD1 as the D gene, but with no DNA this cannot be confirmed. The CDR3 is 14 amino acids. Looked up from germline, CDR1 is DFQATT and CDR2 is SNEGSKA (reference sequence). CDR3 region: CSARETGGIYEQYF.

V gene TRBV13 combines with J gene TRBJ2-5; the D call from TCRdb, TRBD2, cannot be confirmed without DNA. This CDR3 has 16 amino acids. CDR1 is PRHDT, CDR2 FYEKMQ, per germline (reference sequence). The CDR3 protein is CASSPRTSGDQETQYF.

The genes are TRBV20-1 and TRBJ2-5; TCRdb proposes TRBD1, but this gene call is untestable without DNA. Germline CDR1 DFQATT, CDR2 SNEGSKA (reference sequence). The CDR3 extends over 14 amino acids. CDR3 residues: CSAVGTGVFETQYF.

Its frequency marks this clonotype as medium-sized. The CDR3 protein is CASSSNTEAFF. The chain recombines TRBV12-3 or TRBV12-4 with TRBJ1-1. The CDR3 sequence is 11 residues long.

The chain carries TRBV5-1 and TRBJ2-3; TCRdb indicates TRBD1, and absent DNA this call remains unverified. The CDR3 length is 14 residues. Per the germline V gene, CDR1 is SGHRS and CDR2 is YFSETQ. The CDR3 protein is CASSSSIRGGTQYF.

The chain uses TRBV5-4 and TRBJ2-5; TCRdb returns TRBD2, unconfirmable since there is no DNA. The CDR3 sequence is 17 residues long. CDR1 and CDR2 (germline): SGHNT, YYREEE (reference sequence). CDR3 protein: CASSLRGSGGRQETQYF.

V and J are TRBV28 and TRBJ1-1. Germline CDR1 is MDHEN and CDR2 is SYDVKM. This CDR3 is 14 amino acids long. CDR3: CASRVQFMNTEAFF.